A single sample gave rise to the 32 T cell receptor beta chains below, sequenced in a study of shared clonotypes between healthy human individuals. Data came from immunoSEQ multiplex PCR; TCRdb stores just in-frame clones and leaves some out. The data contain approximately 1.9 million clones, around 95% of them singletons. Naive CD8 cells comprised CD45RO-negative, CCR7-positively selected cells, excluding terminally differentiated effector memory CD45RA+ cells. Sequences were obtained from naive CD8+ T cells from PBMCs. These receptor sequences come from a man aged 18-30 years in good health. Some clones in this sample may be carry-over from other donors' samples.

CDR3 in amino acids: CASSLATGSGELFF. DNA of the CDR3: TGTGCCAGCAGCTTGGCTACAGGGTCCGGGGAGCTGTTTTTT. The chain couples TRBV5-5 to TRBJ2-2, with a possible D match to TRBD1 (6 bases). CDR1 SGHKS and CDR2 YYEKEE come from the germline V gene (reference sequence). V was trimmed by 0 bases and J by 6 bases, leaving 9 bases between them. The CDR3 runs 14 residues.

The chain recombines TRBV23-1 with TRBJ2-2; TRBD1 or TRBD2 may be the D gene (5 bases each). TRBV23-1 is an ORF for which the function is uncertain. V shed 8 bases and J shed 4 bases, with 20 bases lying between them. The CDR3 is made up of 16 amino acids. The CDR3 DNA is TGCGCCAGCCCCCCTGGCGGCAGGGAGAGCACCGGGGAGCTGTTTTTT. It is translated as CASPPGGRESTGELFF.

The V and J genes are TRBV6-6 and TRBJ1-1; maybe TRBD1 (5 bases). V was clipped by 1 base and J by 3 bases, with 12 bases between them. The CDR3 has 15 residues. Germline CDR1 is MNHNY and CDR2 is SVGAGI (reference sequence). The CDR3 DNA reads as TGTGCCAGCAGTTACTTCTCAGGGTGGGACACTGAAGCTTTCTTT. It encodes CASSYFSGWDTEAFF.

The rearrangement uses TRBV27 and TRBJ2-1; 7 bases match TRBD2. The CDR3 runs 14 residues. Germline-derived CDR1 and CDR2 are MNHEY and SMNVEV (reference sequence). Trimming removed 4 bases from V and 7 bases from J; junction bases left unmatched: 7. CDR3 DNA sequence: TGTGCCAGCAGTTCGGGGCGGGAGACTAATGAGCAGTTCTTC. Encoded protein: CASSSGRETNEQFF.

The rearrangement joins TRBV19 to TRBJ1-1; D remains unclear. The CDR3 spans 11 residues. The V end was cut by 3 bases, the J end by 6 bases, with 5 bases between. Germline CDR1 and CDR2: LNHDA and SQIVND (reference sequence). This CDR3 reads CASSMGSEAFF. CDR3 coding DNA: TGTGCCAGTAGTATGGGATCTGAAGCTTTCTTT.

This chain uses TRBV11-2 with TRBJ1-5; D not resolved. Trimming cost V 1 base and J 9 bases, with 10 bases left between them. This CDR3 comprises 13 residues. The germline V gene encodes CDR1 SGHAT and CDR2 FQNNGV. The CDR3 is CASSLVSEGPQHF. CDR3 DNA: TGTGCCAGCAGCTTAGTGTCGGAGGGGCCCCAGCATTTT. The variable domain in full, completed from reference TRBV11-2 and TRBJ1-5, reads EAGVAQSPRYKIIEKRQSVAFWCNPISGHATLYWYQQILGQGPKLLIQFQNNGVVDDSQLPKDRFSAERLKGVDSTLKIQPAKLEDSAVYLCASSLVSEGPQHFGDGTRLSIL.

The chain uses TRBV7-9 and TRBJ2-7; weak D call: TRBD2 (5 bases). CDR3 length: 14 amino acids. Trimming pared 4 bases from V and 5 bases from J, leaving 15 bases between. From germline, CDR1 is SEHNR and CDR2 FQNEAQ (reference sequence). CDR3 sequence reads: CASSSGLHPDEQYF. The CDR3, as DNA: TGTGCCAGCAGCTCGGGGTTGCATCCCGACGAGCAGTACTTC.

To note about this clone: Other DNA sequences within the sample encode an identical CDR3. J is TRBJ2-7 and V is TRBV9; D is perhaps TRBD2 (5 bases). The CDR3 consists of 14 residues. V lost 0 bases and J lost 2, with 9 bases in between. Germline-derived CDR1 and CDR2 are SGDLS and YYNGEE. The DNA of the CDR3 is TGTGCCAGCAGCGTAGCCGGGGATCCCTACGAGCAGTACTTC. This sequence encodes CASSVAGDPYEQYF.

The genes are TRBV28 and TRBJ2-5, with 16 bases aligning to TRBD2. The CDR3 extends over 19 amino acids. V lost 2 bases and J lost 5; bases outside the gene matches: 11. CDR1 is MDHEN and CDR2 is SYDVKM in the germline V gene. CDR3 in amino acids: CASSLPGTSGRASYETQYF. The CDR3 DNA reads TGTGCCAGCAGTTTACCGGGGACTAGCGGGAGGGCTTCGTATGAGACCCAGTACTTC.

The CDR3 loop reads CASSFRGLADTGELFF. CDR3 sequence (DNA): TGTGCCAGCAGTTTTCGGGGACTAGCGGACACCGGGGAGCTGTTTTTT. The chain joins TRBV28 to TRBJ2-2, with 11 nucleotides matching TRBD2. Germline values: CDR1 MDHEN, CDR2 SYDVKM. V was clipped by 3 bases and J by 3 bases; unmatched bases: 3. CDR3 size: 16 residues. Looking up the rest from reference TRBV28 and TRBJ2-2 gives the full variable domain: DVKVTQSSRYLVKRTGEKVFLECVQDMDHENMFWYRQDPGLGLRLIYFSYDVKMKEKGDIPEGYSVSREKKERFSLILESASTNQTSMYLCASSFRGLADTGELFFGEGSRLTVL.

This clone appeared a single time. The V call is TRBV6-5, the J call TRBJ2-1, with D unclear. Germline V gene sequence: CDR1 MNHEY, CDR2 SVGAGI. V was pared by 6 bases and J by 0 bases, with 9 bases between. There are 14 residues in the CDR3. The CDR3 protein is CASRPRSSYNEQFF. CDR3 DNA sequence: TGTGCCAGCAGGCCGAGAAGCTCCTACAATGAGCAGTTCTTC.

The chain is built from TRBV9 and TRBJ1-3; no reliable D call. The CDR3 extends over 16 amino acids. CDR1 and CDR2 from the germline V gene are SGDLS and YYNGEE. The V and J ends lost 3 bases and 1 base respectively, with 14 bases between them. The CDR3, as DNA: TGTGCCAGCAGCGAGCTCAGTGAAGGATCTGGAAACACCATATATTTT. Its translation: CASSELSEGSGNTIYF.

With respect to this clone: Other DNA sequences in the same sample also yield this CDR3. The chain links TRBV7-9 to TRBJ2-7, with D possibly matching TRBD1 (5 bases). V dropped 1 base and J dropped 2 bases, with 9 bases sitting between them. The CDR3 is made up of 14 amino acids. The germline CDR1 and CDR2 sequences are SEHNR and FQNEAQ (reference sequence). This CDR3 reads CASSLVGATYEQYF. The CDR3 bases are TGTGCCAGCAGCTTAGTTGGGGCCACCTACGAGCAGTACTTC.

This clone was counted once. The chain combines TRBV28 with TRBJ2-3; no firm D call. Trimming pared 6 bases from V and 1 base from J, leaving 20 bases between. The CDR3 has 17 residues. Germline V CDR1 and CDR2: MDHEN, SYDVKM. CDR3 nucleotide sequence: TGTGCCAGCAGCCGTACGACCATCCCGGGCGGCACAGATACGCAGTATTTT. Protein product: CASSRTTIPGGTDTQYF.

The V and J genes are TRBV27 and TRBJ1-1; D is uncertain. The V gene lost 5 bases and the J gene lost 7 bases, with 14 bases spanning the gap. Germline V lookup: CDR1 MNHEY, CDR2 SMNVEV (reference sequence). The CDR3 covers 13 residues. The CDR3 reads CASSTRNFGEAFF. In DNA, the CDR3 is TGTGCCAGCAGTACCAGGAATTTCGGTGAAGCTTTCTTT.

The chain links TRBV19 to TRBJ1-3, with D maybe TRBD1 (5 bases). Germline lookup yields CDR1 LNHDA and CDR2 SQIVND (reference sequence). Deletions cut 10 bases from V and 4 bases from J, with 11 bases between. There are 12 residues in the CDR3. CDR3 amino acids: CATTEMGNTIYF. In DNA, the CDR3 is TGTGCCACGACAGAAATGGGAAACACCATATATTTT.

This chain's CDR3 is CASSVYSAGSYNEQFF. CDR3 sequence (DNA): TGTGCCAGCAGTGTTTATAGCGCAGGCTCCTACAATGAGCAGTTCTTC. V and J are TRBV6-1 and TRBJ2-1, with D perhaps TRBD2 (5 bases). The CDR3 spans 16 residues. Germline CDR1 is MNHNS and CDR2 is SASEGT. The V end was cut by 4 bases, the J end by 0 bases, with 13 bases between.

The chain couples TRBV27 to TRBJ2-6; weak D call: TRBD1 (5 bases). The germline V gene encodes CDR1 MNHEY and CDR2 SMNVEV (reference sequence). The CDR3 runs to 15 residues. Between the trimmed V and J ends, which lost 6 bases and 0 bases, there was a span of 9 bases. The DNA of the CDR3 is TGTGCCAGCAGACCGGACATCTCTGGGGCCAACGTCCTGACTTTC. It is translated as CASRPDISGANVLTF.

The chain carries TRBV19 and TRBJ2-2; 8 bases align to TRBD2. This CDR3 is built from 16 residues. CDR1 is LNHDA, CDR2 SQIVND, per germline (reference sequence). The V segment lost 6 bases and the J segment 5 bases; nucleotides outside the gene matches: 11. CDR3 in amino acids: CASSPTRASGTGELFF. CDR3 sequence (DNA): TGTGCCAGTAGCCCTACCCGGGCTAGCGGGACCGGGGAGCTGTTTTTT.

The V call is TRBV19, the J call TRBJ2-2; D remains unclear. The V gene lost 8 bases and the J gene lost 1 base, with 17 bases spanning the gap. The CDR3 extends over 16 amino acids. Germline lookup yields CDR1 LNHDA and CDR2 SQIVND (reference sequence). The chain's CDR3 is CASQLDLGKNTGELFF. The CDR3 DNA reads TGTGCCAGTCAATTAGATTTGGGCAAGAACACCGGGGAGCTGTTTTTT.

The chain has TRBV5-6 and TRBJ2-7, with a tentative D call TRBD2 (7 bases). The length of the CDR3 is 14 residues. Germline CDR1 SGHDT, CDR2 YYEEEE. V gave up 6 bases and J gave up 2 bases, with 15 bases separating them. For the CDR3, the DNA is TGTGCCAGCAACATGGGGGGGGCGACCTACGAGCAGTACTTC. It specifies CASNMGGATYEQYF.

This chain connects TRBV5-4 to TRBJ2-7; TRBD2 aligns across 7 bases. This CDR3 contains 12 residues. Germline V gives CDR1 SGHNT, CDR2 YYREEE (reference sequence). Trimming took 5 bases from V and 5 from J; bases not matched to a gene: 4. DNA of the CDR3: TGTGCCAGCAGTTTGACTAGCAACGAGCAGTACTTC. This encodes CASSLTSNEQYF.

This chain connects TRBV7-9 to TRBJ2-7; 8 bases fit TRBD1. Germline loops: CDR1 SEHNR, CDR2 FQNEAQ (reference sequence). Trimming removed 0 bases from V and 0 bases from J; junction bases left unmatched: 10. This CDR3 has 18 amino acids. The DNA of the CDR3 is TGTGCCAGCAGCTTAGCCGGGACAGGCTATTCGCTCTCCTACGAGCAGTACTTC. Amino acid sequence: CASSLAGTGYSLSYEQYF.

The chain employs TRBV5-6 and TRBJ1-2; D is possibly TRBD1 (5 bases). Between the trimmed V and J ends, which lost 2 bases and 4 bases, there was a span of 12 bases. This CDR3 has 14 amino acids. Germline V lookup: CDR1 SGHDT, CDR2 YYEEEE. The CDR3 loop is CASSFGAPAYGYTF. The CDR3 coding sequence is TGTGCCAGCAGCTTTGGGGCCCCGGCCTATGGCTACACCTTC.

This rearrangement joins TRBV7-9 to TRBJ1-2; D is unresolved. This CDR3 region has 14 residues. V was trimmed by 5 bases and J by 0 bases, leaving 10 bases between them. Germline-derived CDR1 and CDR2 are SEHNR and FQNEAQ (reference sequence). The CDR3: CASSPPIANYGYTF. The CDR3 DNA reads as TGTGCCAGCAGCCCCCCCATCGCTAACTATGGCTACACCTTC. The entire variable domain, with the rest obtained from reference TRBV7-9 and TRBJ1-2, is as follows: DTGVSQNPRHKITKRGQNVTFRCDPISEHNRLYWYRQTLGQGPEFLTYFQNEAQLEKSRLLSDRFSAERPKGSFSTLEIQRTEQGDSAMYLCASSPPIANYGYTFGSGTRLTVV.

The V gene is TRBV27, the J gene TRBJ1-5; D uncertain. Per the germline V gene, CDR1 is MNHEY and CDR2 is SMNVEV (reference sequence). V lost 9 bases and J 5 bases, leaving 14 bases between the germline ends. CDR3 length: 13 amino acids. The CDR3 nucleotides are TGTGCCAGTACCTCATCCCCCGATCAGCCCCAGCATTTT. Its translation is CASTSSPDQPQHF.

The CDR3 DNA is TGTGCCAGCAGCTTATACGGGCCTAGCGGACCGAACACCGGGGAGCTGTTTTTT. Translation: CASSLYGPSGPNTGELFF. This sequence joins TRBV11-2 and TRBJ2-2; 7 bases are a match to TRBD2. Germline lookup yields CDR1 SGHAT and CDR2 FQNNGV. CDR3 length: 18 amino acids. V lost 2 bases and J lost 0; bases outside the gene matches: 9.

The chain uses TRBV5-5 and TRBJ1-4, with D unresolved. The CDR3 runs to 15 residues. Germline V gives CDR1 SGHKS, CDR2 YYEKEE (reference sequence). V lost 0 bases and J lost 8, with 14 bases in between. The CDR3 DNA sequence: TGTGCCAGCAGCTTGGTAGCCTCACTACAGGAAAAACTGTTTTTT. Encoded protein: CASSLVASLQEKLFF.

The V call is TRBV5-8, the J call TRBJ1-1; no definite D call. The CDR3 length is 13 residues. The germline CDR1 and CDR2 sequences are SGHTS and YDEGEE. The V end lost 6 bases, the J end lost 1 base, and 10 bases lay between the germline ends. CDR3 protein: CASTLAQNTEAFF. CDR3 nucleotide sequence: TGTGCCAGCACCTTAGCCCAGAACACTGAAGCTTTCTTT.

The J gene is TRBJ2-7, the V gene TRBV2; the D is unclear. This CDR3 has 16 amino acids. V was pared by 5 bases and J by 3 bases, with 20 bases between. Looked up from germline, CDR1 is SNHLY and CDR2 is FYNNEI. CDR3 sequence (DNA): TGTGCCAGCAGTCCTCGGAACCGCCGTAAGATCTACGAGCAGTACTTC. It yields the protein CASSPRNRRKIYEQYF.

V usage is TRBV29-1 and J usage is TRBJ2-1; tentative D call: TRBD2 (6 bases). The V end lost 6 bases, the J end lost 12 bases, and 15 bases lay between the germline ends. The CDR3 has 11 residues. Germline values: CDR1 SQVTM, CDR2 ANQGSEA. CDR3 residues: CSVLRDFLQFF. The DNA of the CDR3 is TGCAGCGTGTTGAGGGACTTCCTGCAGTTCTTC.

This clone occurred once. This chain links TRBV6-6 with TRBJ1-5, with 8 bases matching TRBD1. J lost 0 bases, V lost 11 bases, and 9 bases had no gene match. CDR1 and CDR2 from the germline V gene are MNHNY and SVGAGI (reference sequence). The CDR3 is 15 amino acids. The CDR3, as DNA: TGTGCCGGACAACAGGGGGTAGGTAGCAATCAGCCCCAGCATTTT. This codes for CAGQQGVGSNQPQHF.